This TCR beta chain was documented in a study of blood T cell repertoires in COVID-19. Study-wide context: Collection of acute and convalescent COVID-19 samples took place in the United States, Italy and Spain. PBMCs, B-cell-depleted T cells, or T cells were the source of the cDNA or gDNA that made up the material.

In the authors' workflow: Amplification from reference gene primers served as the basis for estimated nucleated cell counts. Only in-frame clones appear in the TCRdb table, and some are missing; sequencing was by immunoSEQ multiplex PCR. V and J calls and clone size are as listed in that table; D and trimming were resolved from the DNA. The data contain roughly 21,000 clones, about four fifths of them singletons. This CDR3 is 15 amino acids long. Germline V gives CDR1 LGHDT, CDR2 YNNKEL (reference sequence). V was shortened by 4 bases and J by 4 bases, with 16 bases between the two germline ends. The J gene is TRBJ1-1, the V gene TRBV3-1 (or the pseudogene TRBV3-2); D is ambiguous. Material: peripheral blood. The receptor was isolated from a human donor in a cohort sampled during active COVID-19. CDR3: CASSLLRAPSTEAFF. The CDR3 region has the DNA TGTGCCAGCAGCCTCCTGAGGGCCCCGAGCACTGAAGCTTTCTTT.